This TCR beta chain comes out of a study of T cells in localized non-small cell lung cancer. Deletions cut 2 bases from V and 7 bases from J, with 12 bases between. The CDR3 consists of 14 residues. Looked up from germline, CDR1 is MNHEY and CDR2 is SVGAGI. A note on this clone: The antigen is unknown.

Study-level points and caveats: When the top 100 tumor clones were examined, a median about 60 of them also appeared in the adjacent lung, which was paired and uninvolved. The study found T cell clonality highest in uninvolved adjacent lung, above tumor.

Clones were read by immunoSEQ multiplex PCR, and TCRdb kept only the in-frame ones, dropping some. The sample records tens of thousands of clones, 87% being singletons. The sequence was collected from a woman between 35 and 75 years old with stage I lung adenocarcinoma. The sample was peripheral blood, taken before any cancer treatment. V is TRBV6-5 and J is TRBJ1-5; TRBD1 is a possible D gene (6 bases). CDR3 DNA sequence: TGTGCCAGCAGTTACGTACAGGGTAGGCAGCCCCAGCATTTT. Translation gives CASSYVQGRQPQHF.